A selection of T cell receptor beta chains follows, all from one sample in a study of T cell responses to AZD1222 COVID-19 vaccine. Repertoires were generated with immunoSEQ multiplex PCR, while TCRdb's copy carries only in-frame clones and drops some. Of some 150,000 clones listed, about 92% were seen once; the top ten hold about 9.1%. The starting material was peripheral blood, obtained on day 0 of AZD1222 vaccination. The source of these receptors is an adult in good health. Both conserved end residues are part of each CDR3. The D gene is left open where the match is weak. Rows give clone size only sometimes, using once, few, many, or a class for an expanded clone.

>TRBJ1-1|.|.|TRBV14
TGTGCCAGCAGCCAGGGGGTTGGAAAGGAAGCTTTCTTT
CASSQGVGKEAFF
>TRBJ2-2|.|TRBD1|TRBV7-2
TGTGCCAGCAGCTTCGGGACAGGGAACACCGGGGAGCTGTTTTTT
CASSFGTGNTGELFF
>TRBJ2-6|once|.|TRBV6-2/TRBV6-3
TGTGCCAGCAGTTCCACTAGTTCTGGGGCCAACGTCCTGACTTTC
CASSSTSSGANVLTF
>TRBJ1-3|.|.|TRBV19
TGTGCCAGCTGCCCGGATGGCCTAATCTCTGGAAACACCATATATTTT
CASCPDGLISGNTIYF
>TRBJ2-3|once|.|TRBV18
TGTGCCAGCTCACCTTTTGGTGGGGGGGATACGCAGTATTTT
CASSPFGGGDTQYF
>TRBJ1-2|once|.|TRBV6-5
TGTGCCAGCAGTTACTCGAGCGGGGGGAGAGGCTACACCTTC
CASSYSSGGRGYTF
>TRBJ2-3|once|.|TRBV6-1
TGTGCCAGCAGTGAAGCGCACGGGGATACGCAGTATTTT
CASSEAHGDTQYF
>TRBJ1-1|.|.|TRBV2
TGTGCCAGCAGATACATAGACCCGAACACTGAAGCTTTCTTT
CASRYIDPNTEAFF
>TRBJ1-4|.|.|TRBV3-1/TRBV3-2
TGTGCCAGCAGCCAAGGTGGGGAAACCAATGAAAAACTGTTTTTT
CASSQGGETNEKLFF
>TRBJ2-5|few|TRBD2|TRBV28
TGTGCCAGCAGTTTATCCGGGACTAGCGGGGGAAAGACCCAGTACTTC
CASSLSGTSGGKTQYF
>TRBJ2-1|once|.|TRBV28
TGTGCCAGCAGTTTGGGGACCCACTCCTACAATGAGCAGTTCTTC
CASSLGTHSYNEQFF
>TRBJ2-3|.|TRBD2|TRBV28
TGTGCCAGCAGTTGGGGCGGACTAGCGGGGGGCACCCACACAGATACGCAGTATTTT
CASSWGGLAGGTHTDTQYF
>TRBJ2-1|.|.|TRBV5-8
TGTGCCAGCAAGAGATACAATGAGCAGTTCTTC
CASKRYNEQFF
>TRBJ1-2|.|.|TRBV28
TGTGCCAGCAGTGAACCGACGCGGAGCTACACCTTC
CASSEPTRSYTF
>TRBJ1-5|.|.|TRBV6-5
TGTGCCAGCACCCAAGATTTGAGACAGCCCCAGCATTTT
CASTQDLRQPQHF
>TRBJ1-5|.|TRBD1|TRBV6-5
TGTGCCAGCAAAGGGGGACAGGGATTTGAGCAGCCCCAGCATTTT
CASKGGQGFEQPQHF
>TRBJ1-1|.|.|TRBV11-1
TGTGCCAGCAGCTTAGAAGTGGCAGCCCGCACTGAAGCTTTCTTT
CASSLEVAARTEAFF
>TRBJ1-1|.|.|TRBV11-3
TGTGCCAGCAGCCCTAACATGAACACTGAAGCTTTCTTT
CASSPNMNTEAFF
>TRBJ1-1|once|.|TRBV5-4
TGTGCCAGCAGCTTGGCCGCGGGACAGAACACTGAAGCTTTCTTT
CASSLAAGQNTEAFF
>TRBJ1-6|once|TRBD1|TRBV5-4
TGTGCCAGCAGCCGTTTTGGGACAGGGAAAAATTCACCCCTCCACTTT
CASSRFGTGKNSPLHF
>TRBJ1-3|.|.|TRBV7-2
TGTGCCAGCAGCTTAGGGAACACCATATATTTT
CASSLGNTIYF
>TRBJ2-7|.|.|TRBV6-1
TGTGCCAGCAGACCCGGGGGCTACGAGCAGTACTTC
CASRPGGYEQYF
>TRBJ2-1|.|.|TRBV12-3/TRBV12-4
TGTGCCAGCAGCCCTGACAGCTACAATGAGCAGTTCTTC
CASSPDSYNEQFF
>TRBJ2-7|.|.|TRBV9
TGTGCCAGCAGCGTAGGGTGGACTCCAACCTACGAGCAGTACTTC
CASSVGWTPTYEQYF
>TRBJ1-2|.|.|TRBV4-3
TGCGCCAGCAGCCAGGAGACGACAGTTAACTATGGCTACACCTTC
CASSQETTVNYGYTF